This TCR beta chain was recorded in a study of cytomegalovirus exposure and HLA in healthy donors. Study-wide results and caveats: Most of the TCR beta V segments (in an earlier analysis) were productive either about 87% or about 30% of the time. Reports credit the classifier with highly specific, highly sensitive diagnosis of cytomegalovirus status. Analyses of presence and absence presupposed an approximately uniform sequencing depth across donors.

Germline values: CDR1 SGHRS, CDR2 YFSETQ. The CDR3 runs 16 residues. Trimming removed 7 bases at V and 8 bases at J, with 24 bases between. Donors were nominally healthy when sampled, though unrecorded immune exposures were likely. As to this clone: No antigen is known for it.

PCR primers comprised 60 Vbeta and 13 Jbeta primers. Using immunoSEQ multiplex PCR, the repertoire was profiled, and TCRdb retains in-frame clones only, with some absent. Its clone listing holds approximately 150,000 clones. Sequencing was done on a sample of PBMCs. V is TRBV5-1 and J is TRBJ1-4; TRBD1 is a possible D gene (6 bases). The clonotype comes from a woman aged 45-59 years in good health and CMV-seronegative. CDR3 loop: CASGQPGKGDWEKLFF. CDR3 nucleotides: TGCGCCAGCGGACAACCAGGGAAGGGGGATTGGGAAAAACTGTTTTTT. Using reference TRBV5-1 and TRBJ1-4 for the parts outside the CDR3, the full variable domain is KAGVTQTPRYLIKTRGQQVTLSCSPISGHRSVSWYQQTPGQGLQFLFEYFSETQRNKGNFPGRFSGRQFSNSRSEMNVSTLELGDSALYLCASGQPGKGDWEKLFFGSGTQLSVL.